This TCR beta chain was captured by sequencing in a study of blood T cell repertoires in COVID-19 (dated by TCRdb to 2020 to 2022). With regard to the full study: The collaborator samples originated in the United States, Italy and Spain and spanned the acute and convalescent phases of COVID-19. Samples came from the ongoing ImmuneRACE study (first 160 participants) plus 1,254 subjects from 6 global collaborators. Where HLA class I and class II types were available, the types were taken from metadata supplied by the sample provider, not from assay-based typing. The sample metadata nearly always contained a de-identified subject ID, COVID-19 status, age in years and sex. The prospective study material was composed of cDNA or gDNA derived from T cells, B-cell-depleted T cells, or PBMCs. The dataset comprised deeply sampled blood TCRbeta repertoires from subjects exposed to, actively infected with, or recovered from COVID-19. The repertoires were made available in a free public database intended to serve as a resource for research on the immune response to SARS-CoV-2.

TCRbeta CDR3 regions were amplified from genomic DNA by means of the immunoSEQ Assay, a bias-controlled multiplex PCR. The original methods were these. The number of nucleated cells in each sample was estimated by amplification of reference gene primers within the assay. To quantify the absolute abundance of each unique TCRbeta CDR3 rearrangement, sequence reads were collapsed and filtered. For each sample, productive Simpson clonality was calculated as the square root of Simpson's diversity index over productive rearrangements. Entries here come from immuneACCESS through TCRdb and include only in-frame sequences with V and J called. Some clones fail to appear in such tables; in the studies checked, an unresolved V gene covers under half of the shortfall, and the cause of the remainder is unknown. V, J and clone size are those of that table, while D and trimming were read from the DNA. Recorded for this sample are approximately 99,000 clones; about 88% of them occurred a single time. Clones ranked in the top ten supply over 2% of the sample.

The collaborating institutions used their own protocols to collect whole blood in K2EDTA tubes. For TCRbeta analysis, collaborators shipped samples as frozen whole blood, isolated PBMCs, or DNA extracted from either of those sample types. What the study reported, not specific to this receptor: Clinical and demographic metadata were provided uncurated, with the amount varying by source and participant.

Trimming leaves V shorter by 2 bases and J shorter by 5 bases, with the junction holding 6 bases beyond the gene matches. There are 15 amino acids in the CDR3, from cysteine to phenylalanine inclusive. Only CDR3 DNA is held: 45 bases, read in frame from base 1. The germline V gene sets CDR1 to MGHRA and CDR2 to YSYEKL. In regard to this clone: Its antigen is still unknown. Nothing much larger sits one base from this clone, and base qualities are not available.

The receptor was derived from a human donor in a cohort sampled during active COVID-19. The sequenced sample consisted of peripheral blood. The receptor chain draws on TRBV4-1 and TRBJ1-2; 9 central bases correspond to TRBD1. Here the CDR3 is given as CASSQKWGQGYGYTF. In nucleotide form, the sequence is TGCGCCAGCAGCCAAAAATGGGGACAGGGATATGGCTACACCTTC.